What follows describes a single T cell receptor beta chain. Its matching antigen is unknown. This table comes from immunoSEQ multiplex PCR, and its TCRdb copy is limited to in-frame clones, with some not included. The table lists 60,000 to 75,000 clones, around 86% of them singletons, with approximately 1.7% in the top ten. The data originate from a study of graft-versus-host responses after intestinal transplantation. Turning to the study itself: In this cohort, recipients had multivisceral, liver-intestinal, or isolated intestinal transplants. The whole recipient group had anti-thymocyte globulin induction followed by tacrolimus and steroids for two to four years.

Trimming stripped 2 bases from V and 2 bases from J, with 8 bases between. The germline CDR1 and CDR2 sequences are SGHAT and FQNNGV. This CDR3 contains 14 residues. Intraepithelial and lamina propria lymphocytes were freed from processed graft tissue. Overall study findings and caveats: Graft-donor T cell macrochimerism coincided with high graft-versus-host to host-versus-graft clonal ratios in allografts. Present in recipient marrow, GvH clones included some that appeared first in ileum or blood.

This rearrangement joins TRBV11-2 to TRBJ2-3; no reliable D call. The sequences come from ileum tissue, collected less than 400 days after transplant. The source is a human patient who received an intestinal transplant, so some T cells may come from the graft donor. CDR3 in DNA: TGTGCCAGCAGCTTAACTGGCTACACAGATACGCAGTATTTT. Translated: CASSLTGYTDTQYF.